The T cell receptor (beta chain) described here comes from a study of blood T cell repertoires in COVID-19. Across the study: T cells, B-cell-depleted T cells, or PBMCs provided the cDNA or gDNA that served as material.

Clones were read by immunoSEQ multiplex PCR, and TCRdb kept only the in-frame ones, dropping some. Among approximately 350,000 clones listed, about 88% were seen once. This clone was found once. CDR3 size: 12 residues. Germline CDR1 reads KGHSH; CDR2 reads LQKENI. Trimming took 5 bases from V and 8 from J, leaving 12 bases between them. The chain uses TRBV18 and TRBJ1-1; TRBD1 might be the D (5 bases). This TCR derives from a woman between 25 and 40 years old who had recovered from COVID-19. Sequencing was done on a sample of PBMCs or T cells enriched from blood (not recorded which). The CDR3: CASSADSTEAFF. As DNA, the CDR3 is TGTGCCAGCTCAGCCGACAGCACCGAAGCTTTCTTT.